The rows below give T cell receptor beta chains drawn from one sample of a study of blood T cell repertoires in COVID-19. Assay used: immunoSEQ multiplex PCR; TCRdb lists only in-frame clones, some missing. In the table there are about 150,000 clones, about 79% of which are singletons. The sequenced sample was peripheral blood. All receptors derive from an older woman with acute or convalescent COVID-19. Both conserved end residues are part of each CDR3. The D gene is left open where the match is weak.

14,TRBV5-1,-,CASRDSSGANVLTF
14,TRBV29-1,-,CSVVPLASNQPQHF
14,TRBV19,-,CASSNKGGNYGYTF
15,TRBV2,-,CASTEEALHSYEQYF
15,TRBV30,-,CAWSVRGAGNTEAFF
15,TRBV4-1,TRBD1,CASRNTLDRGQEKFF
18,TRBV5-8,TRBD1,CASSAGQGYVGGNQPQHF
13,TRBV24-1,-,CATSEGGADTQYF
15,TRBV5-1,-,CASSLDRASTDTQYF
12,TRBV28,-,CASGTGSTEAFF
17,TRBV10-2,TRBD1,CASKRGWQGEPNYGYTF
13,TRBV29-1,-,CSVAETGNYGYTF
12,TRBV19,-,CASSTRSGELFF
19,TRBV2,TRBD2,CASSEEVPGLAGPTDTQYF
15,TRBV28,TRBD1,CASSLRDRVNYGYTF
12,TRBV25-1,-,CNPQGADYGYTF
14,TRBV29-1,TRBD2,CSAAGGSSYNEQFF
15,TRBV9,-,CASSARGARQETQYF
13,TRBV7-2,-,CASSLGRDPPLHF
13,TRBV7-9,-,CASSQNAADTQYF
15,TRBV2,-,CASTKILSTNEKLFF
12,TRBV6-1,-,CASSTVGTEAFF
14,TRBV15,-,CATSRDLTAEKLFF
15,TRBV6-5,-,CASSYSQGSTDTQYF
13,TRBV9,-,CASSPPVAGELFF
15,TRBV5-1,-,CASRSLPGLNTEAFF
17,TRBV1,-,CTSSLGTSGGALGTQYF
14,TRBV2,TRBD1,CASTGTGVLYEQYF
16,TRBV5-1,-,CASSLSSGQTYNEQFF
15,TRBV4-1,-,CASSQEEGFGEKLFF
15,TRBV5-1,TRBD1,CASSSSGTESHGYTF
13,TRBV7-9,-,CASSFDRNQPQHF
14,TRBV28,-,CASRGGTINQPQHF
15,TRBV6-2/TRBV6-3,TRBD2,CASSSPSGVTDTQYF
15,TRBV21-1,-,CAGGDSGILGQPQHF
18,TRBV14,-,CASRPEGAGGKEGYEQYF
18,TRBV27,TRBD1,CASSLALTGLTYNSPLHF
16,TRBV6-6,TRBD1,CASSYSSTGGVYGYTF
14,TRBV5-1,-,CASSLRAGYYGYTF
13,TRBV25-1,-,CASRMSGSYEQYF
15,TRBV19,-,CASSILGHKENEQFF
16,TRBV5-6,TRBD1,CASSSRDRAFNYGYTF
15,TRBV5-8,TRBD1,CASSWPGQGGDTQYF
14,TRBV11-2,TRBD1,CASSRVGTGGEAFF
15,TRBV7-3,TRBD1,CASSLTRDRAYEQFF
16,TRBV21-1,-,CASSSKREPSTDTQYF
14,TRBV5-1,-,CASSLYGTSSEQYF
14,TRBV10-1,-,CASSAGQPGDTQYF
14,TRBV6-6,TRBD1,CASSYGRGQGGAFF
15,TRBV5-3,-,CARSLCEPLDYGYTF
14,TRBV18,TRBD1,CASSQGQPLVGYTF
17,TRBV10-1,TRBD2,CASSPNRGTSGGYEQYF
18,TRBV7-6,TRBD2,CASSLDSSGGAELNEQFF
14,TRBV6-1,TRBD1,CASTRDGTVGEQYF
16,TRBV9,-,CASSVGPNYGGAEAFF
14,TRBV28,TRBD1,CASSSWGQLYGYTF